Listed here are 16 T cell receptor beta chains from one sample, sequenced in a study of monozygotic twins with cystic fibrosis. Clones were sequenced by immunoSEQ multiplex PCR, and TCRdb holds only the in-frame ones, with some missing. The sample gives roughly 32,000 clones, nearly 98% of which show up once; around 0.17% is in the top ten. The source material was blood. The receptor source for this set is a girl aged 2 to 10 with cystic fibrosis.

This chain links TRBV5-4 with TRBJ1-1, with D perhaps matching TRBD1 (5 bases). The CDR3 runs to 13 residues. CDR1 SGHNT and CDR2 YYREEE come from the germline V gene (reference sequence). Trimming pared 3 bases from V and 5 bases from J, leaving 11 bases between. The CDR3 spells CASSSGGRTEAFF. CDR3 nucleotide sequence: TGTGCCAGCAGCTCGGGGGGGAGGACTGAAGCTTTCTTT.

The chain combines TRBV4-1 with TRBJ2-1, with TRBD2 matching 9 bases. J gave up 2 bases and V 6 bases, and 8 bases lay outside the gene matches. The CDR3 loop spans 16 amino acids. Germline assignment: CDR1 MGHRA and CDR2 YSYEKL. CDR3 coding DNA: TGCGCCAGCAGTTGGCGGGAGGGAGCTGCCTACAATGAGCAGTTCTTC. Its translation is CASSWREGAAYNEQFF.

The chain employs TRBV28 and TRBJ1-5; unclear D gene. The CDR3 is made up of 12 amino acids. V was clipped by 5 bases and J by 7 bases, with 9 bases between them. The germline CDR1 and CDR2 sequences are MDHEN and SYDVKM. Here the CDR3 reads CASSVPRQPQHF. CDR3 nucleotides: TGTGCCAGCAGTGTACCACGCCAGCCCCAGCATTTT.

The rearrangement links TRBV5-1 to TRBJ2-2; D unresolved. Germline V CDR1 and CDR2: SGHRS, YFSETQ. The CDR3 has 14 residues. The ends were cut back, 3 bases at V and 5 bases at J, with 11 bases in the middle. As DNA, the CDR3 is TGCGCCAGCAGCTGGAGAGGAGAGACCGGGGAGCTGTTTTTT. Amino acids: CASSWRGETGELFF.

The CDR3 region is CASSVGPGPYSNQPQHF. CDR3 coding DNA: TGTGCCAGCAGCGTAGGTCCAGGACCGTATAGCAATCAGCCCCAGCATTTT. V is TRBV9 and J is TRBJ1-5; D gene ambiguous. CDR1 SGDLS and CDR2 YYNGEE come from the germline V gene. Trimming removed 0 bases at V and 0 bases at J, with 13 bases between. This CDR3 has 17 amino acids.

This sequence joins TRBV28 and TRBJ1-4, with D perhaps matching TRBD1 (6 bases). CDR1 is MDHEN and CDR2 is SYDVKM in the germline V gene. This CDR3 is built from 18 residues. Trimming stripped 5 bases from V and 1 base from J, with 20 bases between. The CDR3 DNA is TGTGCCAGCAGTCCCCTCCCGAGGGGGGATTTAACTAATGAAAAACTGTTTTTT. This encodes CASSPLPRGDLTNEKLFF.

The gene calls are TRBV5-4 and TRBJ2-1, with 7 bases identical to TRBD2. Per the germline V gene, CDR1 is SGHNT and CDR2 is YYREEE (reference sequence). CDR3 length: 12 residues. V gave up 2 bases and J gave up 10 bases; unmatched junction bases: 3. The CDR3 region is CASSFQAGEQFF. The CDR3 DNA reads as TGTGCCAGCAGCTTCCAAGCGGGAGAGCAGTTCTTC.

The chain has TRBV27 and TRBJ2-7; 8 nucleotides line up with TRBD2. The CDR3 runs to 13 residues. V lost 2 bases and J lost 6; bases outside the gene matches: 3. Germline assignment: CDR1 MNHEY and CDR2 SMNVEV (reference sequence). The CDR3, as DNA: TGTGCCAGCAGTTTACGGGAGGGCCGCGAGCAGTACTTC. Translated: CASSLREGREQYF.

The rearrangement links TRBV28 to TRBJ2-3, with TRBD1 identical over 9 bases. The length of the CDR3 is 15 residues. CDR1 is MDHEN and CDR2 is SYDVKM in the germline V gene. With 4 bases clipped from V and 1 base from J, the junction kept 3 bases outside the gene matches. The CDR3 bases are TGTGCCAGCAGTTCCCGGGACAGGGGCACAGATACGCAGTATTTT. This codes for CASSSRDRGTDTQYF. The full variable domain, with the rest looked up from reference TRBV28 and TRBJ2-3, is DVKVTQSSRYLVKRTGEKVFLECVQDMDHENMFWYRQDPGLGLRLIYFSYDVKMKEKGDIPEGYSVSREKKERFSLILESASTNQTSMYLCASSSRDRGTDTQYFGPGTRLTVL.

This clone has a single count. The rearrangement joins TRBV2 to TRBJ2-1; 7 bases align to TRBD2. CDR1 and CDR2 (germline): SNHLY, FYNNEI. J was trimmed by 10 bases and V by 4 bases; bases with no gene match: 13. The CDR3 extends over 15 amino acids. The CDR3 bases are TGTGCCAGCAGTGGTAGGGACCGGCGGGAGAAGGAGCAGTTCTTC. It is translated as CASSGRDRREKEQFF.

The chain carries TRBV21-1 and TRBJ2-7; the tabulated D call, TRBD2, remains unverified against the DNA. TRBV21-1 is a documented pseudogene. The CDR3 has 16 amino acids. For the CDR3, the DNA is TGTGCCAGCAGCAAATCCCCCAGAGGGTTCTCCTACGAGCAGTACTTC. This codes for CASSKSPRGFSYEQYF.

The rearrangement links TRBV30 to TRBJ1-1; D is unresolved. Trimming took 0 bases from V and 1 from J, leaving 6 bases between them. Germline V CDR1 and CDR2: GTSNPN, SVGIG (reference sequence). This CDR3 contains 13 residues. The CDR3 loop reads CAWSVQENTEAFF. For the CDR3, the DNA is TGTGCCTGGAGTGTACAAGAGAACACTGAAGCTTTCTTT. The full variable domain, rest sourced from reference TRBV30 and TRBJ1-1, is SQTIHQWPATLVQPVGSPLSLECTVEGTSNPNLYWYRQAAGRGLQLLFYSVGIGQISSEVPQNLSASRPQDRQFILSSKKLLLSDSGFYLCAWSVQENTEAFFGQGTRLTVV.

The chain joins TRBV28 to TRBJ2-7; D not certain. Germline values: CDR1 MDHEN, CDR2 SYDVKM. The CDR3 loop spans 15 amino acids. The V and J ends lost 8 bases and 2 bases respectively, with 19 bases between them. The DNA for the CDR3 is TGTGCCAGCTTAAAACTACAGCATGCCCCCTACGAGCAGTACTTC. Translation: CASLKLQHAPYEQYF.

The V call is TRBV6-5, the J call TRBJ2-7; D is perhaps TRBD2 (5 bases). This CDR3 has 14 residues. Between the trimmed V and J ends, which lost 0 bases and 4 bases, there was a span of 10 bases. From germline, CDR1 is MNHEY and CDR2 SVGAGI. The CDR3 reads CASSYSVRGYEQYF. The CDR3 nucleotides are TGTGCCAGCAGTTACTCGGTACGGGGTTACGAGCAGTACTTC.

The chain joins TRBV2 to TRBJ2-6, with a weak D call TRBD1 (5 bases). The CDR3 is 16 residues long. Germline V gives CDR1 SNHLY, CDR2 FYNNEI. Trimming pared 6 bases from V and 1 base from J, leaving 13 bases between. CDR3 amino acids: CASRAGKSSGANVLTF. In DNA form, the CDR3 reads TGTGCCAGCAGGGCAGGGAAAAGTTCTGGGGCCAACGTCCTGACTTTC.

The chain combines TRBV13 with TRBJ2-1; D gene ambiguous. V shed 6 bases and J shed 3 bases, with 3 bases lying between them. The CDR3 spans 11 residues. From germline, CDR1 is PRHDT and CDR2 FYEKMQ (reference sequence). CDR3 sequence: CASSYYNEQFF. DNA for the CDR3: TGTGCCAGCAGTTACTACAATGAGCAGTTCTTC.